This is a list of T cell receptor beta chains from one sample in a study of blood T cell repertoires in COVID-19. Repertoires were generated with immunoSEQ multiplex PCR, while TCRdb's copy carries only in-frame clones and drops some. The data contain around 320,000 clones, nearly 90% of them singletons. Sequenced input: PBMCs or T cells enriched from blood (not recorded which). The receptors stem from a young woman with acute COVID-19. Each CDR3 is given with its conserved first and last residue. Fields, in order: J gene, V gene, clone size, D gene, CDR3 protein, CDR3 DNA. A D gene is named only where the DNA matches it firmly. Size is omitted from some rows. Given values are once, few, many or a class for expanded clones.

>TRBJ1-5|TRBV2|-|-
CASRMETGGNQPQHF
TGTGCCAGCAGGATGGAGACAGGCGGCAATCAGCCCCAGCATTTT
>TRBJ1-5|TRBV28|-|TRBD1
CASSLLTGGMSNQPQHF
TGTGCCAGCAGTTTATTAACAGGGGGCATGAGCAATCAGCCCCAGCATTTT
>TRBJ2-7|TRBV11-2|-|-
CASSLAGKDYEQYF
TGTGCCAGCAGCTTGGCGGGGAAAGACTACGAGCAGTACTTC
>TRBJ2-1|TRBV4-2|-|-
CASSQAGGLAVEQFF
TGTGCCAGCAGCCAAGCCGGGGGGCTAGCTGTCGAGCAGTTCTTC
>TRBJ1-1|TRBV18|-|TRBD1
CASSPLDRVATEAFF
TGTGCCAGCTCACCGTTGGACAGGGTGGCCACTGAAGCTTTCTTT
>TRBJ1-6|TRBV5-1|-|-
CASSKLRETYNSPLHF
TGCGCCAGCAGCAAGCTCCGGGAGACCTATAATTCACCCCTCCACTTT
>TRBJ2-7|TRBV19|-|TRBD1
CARLTDRENYEQYF
TGTGCCAGGTTAACGGACAGGGAGAACTACGAGCAGTACTTC
>TRBJ2-3|TRBV27|-|TRBD2
CASSLWRERDTQYF
TGTGCCAGCAGTTTATGGCGGGAGCGGGATACGCAGTATTTT
>TRBJ1-6|TRBV10-1|-|-
CASSAEGVSSPLHF
TGCGCCAGCAGTGCAGAGGGAGTAAGTTCACCCCTCCACTTT
>TRBJ2-1|TRBV29-1|-|TRBD2
CSVLTSFNEQFF
TGCAGCGTTTTGACTAGCTTCAATGAGCAGTTCTTC
>TRBJ2-6|TRBV9|-|-
CASSVGVSGANVLTF
TGTGCCAGCAGCGTAGGAGTCTCTGGGGCCAACGTCCTGACTTTC
>TRBJ2-2|TRBV6-7|-|-
CASSYQGSVAHTGELFF
TGTGCCAGCAGTTACCAGGGAAGCGTTGCCCACACCGGGGAGCTGTTTTTT
>TRBJ1-6|TRBV19|-|TRBD1
CASSIGGTGGRLSYNSPLHF
TGTGCCAGTAGTATCGGCGGGACAGGGGGCCGACTCTCCTATAATTCACCCCTCCACTTT
>TRBJ1-2|TRBV30|-|TRBD1
CAWIGQGTGGYTF
TGTGCCTGGATCGGACAGGGCACGGGCGGCTACACCTTC
>TRBJ1-1|TRBV28|-|-
CTSSLYSPNTEAFF
TGTACCAGCAGTTTATACAGCCCGAACACTGAAGCTTTCTTT
>TRBJ2-2|TRBV12-3/TRBV12-4|once|-
CASSERNTGELFF
TGTGCCAGCTCCGAGCGGAACACCGGGGAGCTGTTTTTT
>TRBJ2-2|TRBV28|-|-
CASSSGIGTGELFF
TGTGCCAGCAGTTCAGGAATAGGCACCGGGGAGCTGTTTTTT
>TRBJ2-1|TRBV5-5|once|TRBD1
CASRGQGGYNEQFF
TGTGCCAGCAGGGGACAGGGAGGATACAATGAGCAGTTCTTC
>TRBJ2-5|TRBV6-4|-|TRBD2
CASSGPGGPYQETQYF
TGTGCCAGCAGTGGACCGGGGGGTCCGTACCAAGAGACCCAGTACTTC
>TRBJ2-6|TRBV18|-|-
CASSPNPAGRGTGANVLTF
TGTGCCAGCTCACCTAACCCCGCAGGGCGAGGTACCGGGGCCAACGTCCTGACTTTC
>TRBJ1-2|TRBV7-2|-|-
CASSSRGSNYGYTF
TGTGCCAGCTCCAGCCGAGGTTCCAACTATGGCTACACCTTC
>TRBJ2-1|TRBV7-9|-|-
CASSSPQGGIHEQFF
TGTGCCAGCAGCTCCCCTCAGGGCGGGATCCATGAGCAGTTCTTC
>TRBJ1-2|TRBV28|-|TRBD1
CASSGGDRAYGYTF
TGTGCCAGCAGCGGTGGGGACAGGGCCTATGGCTACACCTTC
>TRBJ2-1|TRBV7-3|-|-
CASSLMQGGSYNEQFF
TGTGCCAGCAGCTTAATGCAGGGGGGCTCCTACAATGAGCAGTTCTTC